Shown below are 21 T cell receptor beta chains from a single sample sequenced in a study of radiotherapy plus CTLA-4 blockade in lung cancer. Sequencing used immunoSEQ multiplex PCR; TCRdb keeps in-frame clones, though not all of them. The repertoire consists of about 94,000 clones, with around 80% occurring once and the leading ten covering 20% to 30%. The sample consisted of peripheral blood, taken from a patient treated with radiotherapy plus ipilimumab. These receptors originate from a human donor with non-small cell lung cancer that progressed on radiotherapy plus ipilimumab.

V gene TRBV27 combines with J gene TRBJ2-7; D might be TRBD1 (6 bases). This CDR3 is built from 14 residues. Per the germline V gene, CDR1 is MNHEY and CDR2 is SMNVEV (reference sequence). Trimming took off 5 bases at V and 7 bases at J, with 18 bases between the two ends. CDR3 sequence: CASSPNDRPGEQYV. The DNA for the CDR3 is TGTGCCAGCAGTCCCAATGACAGGCCCGGGGAGCAGTACGTC.

This chain connects TRBV2 to TRBJ2-7; TRBD1 is a possible D gene (5 bases). This CDR3 is 13 amino acids long. Germline V gene sequence: CDR1 SNHLY, CDR2 FYNNEI. V gave up 4 bases and J gave up 3 bases, with 10 bases separating them. The CDR3 protein is CASSADTVYEQYV. The CDR3 DNA sequence: TGTGCCAGCAGTGCGGACACAGTCTACGAGCAGTACGTC.

This clone was seen only a few times. The chain employs TRBV5-1 and TRBJ1-4; no reliable D call. Per the germline V gene, CDR1 is SGHRS and CDR2 is YFSETQ. V was clipped by 0 bases and J by 5 bases, with 8 bases between them. The CDR3 totals 14 residues. CDR3 protein: CASSLGGVNEKLFF. CDR3 nucleotide sequence: TGCGCCAGCAGCTTGGGGGGAGTAAATGAAAAACTGTTTTTT.

This rearrangement joins TRBV28 to TRBJ2-7, with D possibly TRBD2 on 6 matching bases. Trimming took off 5 bases at V and 5 bases at J, with 19 bases between the two ends. Germline V CDR1 and CDR2: MDHEN, SYDVKM. CDR3 length equals 15 residues. Written as DNA, the CDR3 is TGTGCCAGCAGTCCCCAGGGACTCCGAAAGAACGAGCAGTACTTC. It encodes CASSPQGLRKNEQYF.

V is TRBV5-4 and J is TRBJ2-1, with TRBD2 identical over 8 bases. CDR3 size: 17 residues. Trimming cost V 4 bases and J 2 bases; bases outside gene matches: 11. The V gene's germline CDR1 is SGHNT and CDR2 YYREEE (reference sequence). The CDR3 reads CASSSAQAGAAYNEQFF. CDR3 sequence (DNA): TGTGCCAGCAGCAGCGCCCAAGCGGGAGCGGCCTACAATGAGCAGTTCTTC. Based on the CDR3 plus reference TRBV5-4 and TRBJ2-1, the full variable domain is ETGVTQSPTHLIKTRGQQVTLRCSSQSGHNTVSWYQQALGQGPQFIFQYYREEENGRGNFPPRFSGLQFPNYSSELNVNALELDDSALYLCASSSAQAGAAYNEQFFGPGTRLTVL.

This chain connects TRBV4-2 to TRBJ2-7; no clear D gene. V lost 0 bases and J 4 bases, leaving 7 bases between the germline ends. In germline, CDR1 is LGHNA, CDR2 YNFKEQ. The length of the CDR3 is 13 residues. The CDR3 is CASSQDGPYEQYF. The CDR3 coding sequence is TGTGCCAGCAGCCAAGATGGGCCTTACGAGCAGTACTTC.

The chain joins TRBV11-2 to TRBJ2-1; 8 bases match TRBD2. Trimming removed 1 base from V and 6 bases from J; junction bases left unmatched: 5. This CDR3 has 15 residues. Per the germline V gene, CDR1 is SGHAT and CDR2 is FQNNGV. CDR3 region: CASSLGTSRSNEQFF. The DNA of the CDR3 is TGTGCCAGCAGCTTAGGGACTAGCCGATCCAATGAGCAGTTCTTC.

The chain joins TRBV9 to TRBJ2-1; D gene unclear. CDR1 is SGDLS, CDR2 YYNGEE, per germline. Trimming removed 2 bases from V and 0 bases from J, with 6 bases in between. This CDR3 spans 14 amino acids. The CDR3 region is CASSVTVSYNEQFF. DNA of the CDR3: TGTGCCAGCAGCGTTACAGTCTCCTACAATGAGCAGTTCTTC.

J is TRBJ1-5 and V is TRBV7-9; D is undetermined. The CDR3 covers 14 residues. The germline V gene encodes CDR1 SEHNR and CDR2 FQNEAQ (reference sequence). The V end lost 5 bases, the J end lost 5 bases, and 13 bases lay between the germline ends. CDR3 bases: TGTGCCAGCAGCGCATCTGATGGGGATCAGCCCCAGCATTTT. Protein sequence: CASSASDGDQPQHF.

J is TRBJ2-1 and V is TRBV7-3; D call uncertain. Deletions cut 0 bases from V and 7 bases from J, with 7 bases between. Germline-derived CDR1 and CDR2 are SGHTA and FQGTGA. The CDR3 runs 13 residues. CDR3 loop: CASSLTPKNEQFF. For the CDR3, the DNA is TGTGCCAGCAGCTTAACTCCGAAAAATGAGCAGTTCTTC. The full variable domain, rest sourced from reference TRBV7-3 and TRBJ2-1, is GAGVSQTPSNKVTEKGKYVELRCDPISGHTALYWYRQSLGQGPEFLIYFQGTGAADDSGLPNDRFFAVRPEGSVSTLKIQRTERGDSAVYLCASSLTPKNEQFFGPGTRLTVL.

This chain uses TRBV19 with TRBJ2-3; 11 nucleotides match TRBD1. The junction had 7 bases not matched to a gene; V was cut back by 3 bases and J by 8 bases. This CDR3 has 15 amino acids. Germline V gives CDR1 LNHDA, CDR2 SQIVND (reference sequence). The CDR3 nucleotides are TGTGCCAGTAGTATTCTTGGGACAGGGGGTGGTACGCAGTATTTT. Translation gives CASSILGTGGGTQYF. Full variable domain (outside the CDR3, taken from reference TRBV19 and TRBJ2-3): DGGITQSPKYLFRKEGQNVTLSCEQNLNHDAMYWYRQDPGQGLRLIYYSQIVNDFQKGDIAEGYSVSREKKESFPLTVTSAQKNPTAFYLCASSILGTGGGTQYFGPGTRLTVL.

The chain employs TRBV28 and TRBJ1-3; maybe TRBD1 (6 bases). V lost 1 base to trimming and J lost 0 bases, with 10 bases between them. Per germline, CDR1 MDHEN and CDR2 SYDVKM. This CDR3 spans 16 amino acids. CDR3 coding DNA: TGTGCCAGCAGTTTATTAGACAGGCGCTCTGGAAACACCATATATTTT. Protein: CASSLLDRRSGNTIYF.

The J gene is TRBJ1-3, the V gene TRBV11-3; D is uncertain. CDR3 length: 12 residues. Looked up from germline, CDR1 is SGHNT and CDR2 is YENEEA. V was trimmed by 5 bases and J by 4 bases, leaving 6 bases between them. Here the CDR3 reads CASSRGGNTIYF. The CDR3 DNA is TGTGCCAGCAGCCGCGGCGGAAACACCATATATTTT.

This clone came up once. CDR3: CASSPSDTREAFF. The CDR3 DNA reads as TGTGCCAGCTCACCATCGGATACAAGGGAAGCTTTCTTT. The J gene is TRBJ1-1, the V gene TRBV18; D remains ambiguous. CDR3 size: 13 residues. Germline V CDR1 and CDR2: KGHSH, LQKENI. V lost 2 bases, J lost 8 bases, and 12 bases lay in between.

The rearrangement uses TRBV6-1 and TRBJ1-1; D is perhaps TRBD1 (6 bases). Germline CDR1 MNHNS, CDR2 SASEGT. This CDR3 is 14 amino acids long. V lost 2 bases and J lost 2, with 9 bases in between. The chain's CDR3 is CASSERTVNTEAFF. The CDR3 coding sequence is TGTGCCAGCAGTGAAAGGACAGTAAACACTGAAGCTTTCTTT.

V gene TRBV15 combines with J gene TRBJ1-3; no reliable D call. This CDR3 spans 15 amino acids. CDR1 is LNHNV and CDR2 is YYDKDF in the germline V gene (reference sequence). The ends were cut back, 2 bases at V and 1 base at J, with 9 bases in the middle. CDR3 sequence reads: CATSRNLASGNTIYF. The CDR3 DNA sequence: TGTGCCACCAGCAGAAACCTAGCTTCTGGAAACACCATATATTTT.

The V gene is TRBV11-2, the J gene TRBJ1-5, with D possibly TRBD1 on 5 matching bases. CDR1 and CDR2 (germline): SGHAT, FQNNGV. The CDR3 is 13 amino acids. V was cut by 2 bases and J by 5 bases, with 7 bases left in between. The CDR3 DNA reads as TGTGCCAGCAGCTTACAGGGCCATCAGCCCCAGCATTTT. As protein: CASSLQGHQPQHF.

The chain joins TRBV11-2 to TRBJ1-2; TRBD1 is a possible D gene (5 bases). The germline gives CDR1 SGHAT, CDR2 FQNNGV. The CDR3 sequence is 15 residues long. The germline V and J ends were trimmed by 2 bases and 0 bases, with 10 bases remaining between them. CDR3 loop: CASSLRTGANYGYTF. The CDR3, as DNA: TGTGCCAGCAGCTTACGTACAGGAGCTAACTATGGCTACACCTTC.

V usage is TRBV9 and J usage is TRBJ1-3; 8 bases fit TRBD1. The CDR3 extends over 16 amino acids. Trimming removed 2 bases from V and 4 bases from J; junction bases left unmatched: 8. Germline V gene data show CDR1 as SGDLS and CDR2 as YYNGEE. CDR3 region: CASSVGPGGSGNTIYF. CDR3 nucleotide sequence: TGTGCCAGCAGCGTTGGACCAGGGGGCAGCGGAAACACCATATATTTT.

This clone was found once. V usage is TRBV11-1 and J usage is TRBJ2-1; 10 bases align to TRBD2. The CDR3 is 15 residues long. Looked up from germline, CDR1 is SGHAT and CDR2 is FQDESV (reference sequence). After removal of 2 bases from V and 8 bases from J, the junction contained 6 bases not matched to a gene. CDR3 sequence (DNA): TGTGCCAGCAGCTTATTTAGCGGGAGGTCCGATGAGCAGTTCTTC. Its translation: CASSLFSGRSDEQFF. The variable domain in full, with the rest retrieved from reference TRBV11-1 and TRBJ2-1, is EAEVAQSPRYKITEKSQAVAFWCDPISGHATLYWYRQILGQGPELLVQFQDESVVDDSQLPKDRFSAERLKGVDSTLKIQPAELGDSAMYLCASSLFSGRSDEQFFGPGTRLTVL.

The CDR3 here is CASSQGLAGAASYNEQFF. CDR3 DNA: TGTGCCAGCAGCCAAGGACTAGCGGGAGCGGCCTCCTACAATGAGCAGTTCTTC. V usage is TRBV4-2 and J usage is TRBJ2-1, with 12 positions matching TRBD2. Germline V gives CDR1 LGHNA, CDR2 YNFKEQ. With 1 base clipped from V and 0 bases from J, the junction kept 4 bases outside the gene matches. This CDR3 has 18 amino acids.